The 6 T cell receptor beta chains below all came from one sample that was sequenced in a study of shared clonotypes between healthy human individuals. Sequenced by immunoSEQ multiplex PCR; TCRdb stores in-frame clones only, minus some. In the table there are some 480,000 clones, 79% of which are singletons. The sample was PBMCs. The receptor source for this set is a woman aged 40 to 49 in good health. Some clones in this sample may be carry-over from other donors' samples.

CDR3 bases: TGTGCCAGCAGCTTAACAGGGGTAGAGACCCAGTACTTC. Translation: CASSLTGVETQYF. This chain uses TRBV7-9 with TRBJ2-5; 7 bases align to TRBD1. Looked up from germline, CDR1 is SEHNR and CDR2 is FQNEAQ (reference sequence). After removal of 2 bases from V and 4 bases from J, the junction contained 1 base not matched to a gene. This CDR3 comprises 13 residues.

The chain recombines TRBV19 with TRBJ1-3; D unresolved. The germline CDR1 and CDR2 sequences are LNHDA and SQIVND (reference sequence). V gave up 3 bases and J gave up 0 bases, with 6 bases separating them. The CDR3 has 14 residues. CDR3 amino acids: CASSIRHSGNTIYF. The CDR3 DNA follows: TGTGCCAGTAGTATCCGACACTCTGGAAACACCATATATTTT.

This clone has a single count. This sequence joins TRBV7-3 and TRBJ2-7; no firm D call. CDR1 and CDR2 (germline): SGHTA, FQGTGA. The germline V and J ends were trimmed by 8 bases and 5 bases, with 16 bases remaining between them. The CDR3 extends over 13 amino acids. CDR3 sequence reads: CASSESWADEQYF. CDR3 DNA sequence: TGTGCCAGCTCAGAATCGTGGGCCGACGAGCAGTACTTC.

This chain links TRBV6-5 with TRBJ2-5; D is unresolved. Gene TRBJ2-7 matches the end of the DNA better, so the J call may be wrong. CDR1 and CDR2 from the germline V gene are MNHEY and SVGAGI. There are 14 residues in the CDR3. For the CDR3, the DNA is TGTGCCAGCAGTTGGAACGGGCGACCCTACGAGCAGTACTTC. It encodes CASSWNGRPYEQYF.

Points on this clone: The sample carries other DNA sequences with the same CDR3. The V gene is TRBV18, the J gene TRBJ1-1; a possible D gene is TRBD1 (5 bases). Trimming stripped 2 bases from V and 1 base from J, with 5 bases between. The V gene's germline CDR1 is KGHSH and CDR2 LQKENI. The CDR3 length is 13 residues. The DNA for the CDR3 is TGTGCCAGCTCACCAAGGGGGAACACTGAAGCTTTCTTT. Amino acid sequence: CASSPRGNTEAFF.

The chain joins TRBV18 to TRBJ2-6; D not certain. V shed 2 bases and J shed 3 bases, with 11 bases lying between them. Germline V gives CDR1 KGHSH, CDR2 LQKENI. This CDR3 is built from 16 residues. The chain's CDR3 is CASSPSLAGGANVLTF. The CDR3 DNA reads as TGTGCCAGCTCACCATCTTTAGCCGGTGGGGCCAACGTCCTGACTTTC.